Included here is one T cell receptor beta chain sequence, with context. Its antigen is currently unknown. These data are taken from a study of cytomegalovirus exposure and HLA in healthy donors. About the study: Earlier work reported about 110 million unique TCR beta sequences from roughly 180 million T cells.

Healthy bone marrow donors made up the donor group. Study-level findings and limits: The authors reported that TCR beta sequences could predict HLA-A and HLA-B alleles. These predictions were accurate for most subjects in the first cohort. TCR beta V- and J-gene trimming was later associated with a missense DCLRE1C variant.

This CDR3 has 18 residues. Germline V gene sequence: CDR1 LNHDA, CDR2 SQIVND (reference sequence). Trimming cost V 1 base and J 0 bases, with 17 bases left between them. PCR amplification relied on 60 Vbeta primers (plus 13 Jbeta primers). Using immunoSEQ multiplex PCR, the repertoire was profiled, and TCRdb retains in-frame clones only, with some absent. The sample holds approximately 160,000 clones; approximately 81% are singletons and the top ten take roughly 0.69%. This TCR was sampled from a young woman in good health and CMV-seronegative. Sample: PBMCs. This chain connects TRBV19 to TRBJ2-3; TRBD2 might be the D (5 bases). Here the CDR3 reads CASSIANPGRTSTDTQYF. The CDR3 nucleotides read TGTGCCAGTAGTATAGCTAATCCCGGACGGACTAGCACAGATACGCAGTATTTT.